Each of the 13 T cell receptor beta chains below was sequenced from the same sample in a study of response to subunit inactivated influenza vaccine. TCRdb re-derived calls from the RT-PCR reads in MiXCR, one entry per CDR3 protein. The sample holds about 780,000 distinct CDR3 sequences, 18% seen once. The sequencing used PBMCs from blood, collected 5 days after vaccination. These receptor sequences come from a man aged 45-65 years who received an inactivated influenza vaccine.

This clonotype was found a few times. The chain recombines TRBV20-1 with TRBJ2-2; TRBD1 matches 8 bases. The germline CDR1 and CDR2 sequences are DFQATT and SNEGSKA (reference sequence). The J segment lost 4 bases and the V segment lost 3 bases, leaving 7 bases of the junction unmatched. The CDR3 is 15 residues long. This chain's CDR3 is CSARGQGAITGELFF. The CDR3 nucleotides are TGCAGTGCTAGGGGTCAGGGGGCGATCACCGGGGAGCTGTTTTTT.

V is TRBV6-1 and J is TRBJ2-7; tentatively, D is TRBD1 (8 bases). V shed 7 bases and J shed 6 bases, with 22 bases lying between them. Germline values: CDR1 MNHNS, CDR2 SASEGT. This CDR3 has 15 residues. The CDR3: CASTTRETGDREQYF. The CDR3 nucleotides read TGTGCCAGCACCACGCGGGAGACAGGGGATCGCGAGCAGTACTTC.

Written as DNA, the CDR3 is TGTGCCAGCAGTGCGCAGGGGCCAGCTGTACTAAGCTCCTACAATGAGCAGTTCTTC. It translates to CASSAQGPAVLSSYNEQFF. The chain is built from TRBV12-3 or TRBV12-4 and TRBJ2-1; D may be TRBD1 (6 bases). The V end lost 5 bases, the J end lost 0 bases, and 23 bases lay between the germline ends. The CDR3 covers 19 residues.

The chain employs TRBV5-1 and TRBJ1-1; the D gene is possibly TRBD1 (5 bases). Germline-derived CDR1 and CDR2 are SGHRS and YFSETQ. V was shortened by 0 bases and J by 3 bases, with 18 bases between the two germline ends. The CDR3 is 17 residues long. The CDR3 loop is CASSLDGRWGRDTEAFF. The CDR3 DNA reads TGCGCCAGCAGCTTGGACGGTCGGTGGGGCAGGGACACTGAAGCTTTCTTT.

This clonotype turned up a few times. The CDR3: CSVLGSYEQYF. CDR3 DNA sequence: TGCAGCGTTTTAGGGTCCTACGAGCAGTACTTC. The chain couples TRBV29-1 to TRBJ2-7; D remains unclear. Trimming took 5 bases from V and 1 from J, leaving 6 bases between them. The length of the CDR3 is 11 residues. The germline V gene has CDR1 SQVTM and CDR2 ANQGSEA.

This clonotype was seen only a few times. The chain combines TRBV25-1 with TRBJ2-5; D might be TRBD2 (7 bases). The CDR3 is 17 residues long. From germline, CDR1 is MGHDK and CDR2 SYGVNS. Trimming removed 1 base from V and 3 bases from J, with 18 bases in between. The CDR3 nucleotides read TGTGCCAGCAGTGAATTAGGCGGGGGCCCCTTCGAAGAGACCCAGTACTTC. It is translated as CASSELGGGPFEETQYF.

The CDR3 region has the DNA TGCGCCAGCAGTGAACAGGGCAGAGGCGGGGAGCTGTTTTTT. Amino acid sequence: CASSEQGRGGELFF. V and J are TRBV10-2 and TRBJ2-2, with D perhaps matching TRBD1 (6 bases). Germline loops: CDR1 WSHSY, CDR2 SAAADI. The V and J ends lost 3 bases and 7 bases respectively, with 12 bases between them. The CDR3 spans 14 residues.

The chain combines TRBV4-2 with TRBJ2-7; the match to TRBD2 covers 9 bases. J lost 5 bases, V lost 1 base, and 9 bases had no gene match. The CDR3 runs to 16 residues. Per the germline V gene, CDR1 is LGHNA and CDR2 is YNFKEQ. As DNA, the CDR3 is TGTGCCAGCAGCCAAGGCGTCGCGGGGGGGCGGGACGAGCAGTACTTC. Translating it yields CASSQGVAGGRDEQYF.

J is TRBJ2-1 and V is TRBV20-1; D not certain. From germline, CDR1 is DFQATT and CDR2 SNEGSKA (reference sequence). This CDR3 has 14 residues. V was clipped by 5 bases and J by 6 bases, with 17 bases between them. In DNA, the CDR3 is TGCAGTGCTTCCCCTCAGGCATTCCGCAATGAGCAGTTCTTC. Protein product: CSASPQAFRNEQFF.

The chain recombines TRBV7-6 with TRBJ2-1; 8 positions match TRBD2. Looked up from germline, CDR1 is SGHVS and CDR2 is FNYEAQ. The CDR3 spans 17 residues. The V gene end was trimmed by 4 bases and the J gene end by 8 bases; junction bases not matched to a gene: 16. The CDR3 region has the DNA TGTGCCAGCAGCTCACTTCCGGGACTAGAGGGTGCCCATGAGCAGTTCTTC. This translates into CASSSLPGLEGAHEQFF.

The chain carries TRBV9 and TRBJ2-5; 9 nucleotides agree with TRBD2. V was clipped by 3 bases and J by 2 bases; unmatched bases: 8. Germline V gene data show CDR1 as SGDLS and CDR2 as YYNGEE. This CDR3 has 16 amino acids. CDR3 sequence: CASSDPSAGGQETQYF. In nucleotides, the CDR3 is TGTGCCAGCAGCGACCCCTCCGCGGGGGGGCAAGAGACCCAGTACTTC.

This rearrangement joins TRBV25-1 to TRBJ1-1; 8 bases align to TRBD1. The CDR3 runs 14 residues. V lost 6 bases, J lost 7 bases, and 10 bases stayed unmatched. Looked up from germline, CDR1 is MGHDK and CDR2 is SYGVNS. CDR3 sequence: CASRGTDRVDEAFF. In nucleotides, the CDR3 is TGTGCCAGCAGGGGGACGGACAGGGTTGATGAAGCTTTCTTT.

CDR3 nucleotide sequence: TGCGCCAACTATTGGAAAGAAGAGACCCAGTACTTC. It translates to CANYWKEETQYF. This chain uses TRBV5-1 with TRBJ2-5; D unresolved. Germline V CDR1 and CDR2: SGHRS, YFSETQ. Trimming took 9 bases from V and 3 from J, leaving 12 bases between them. This CDR3 comprises 12 residues.